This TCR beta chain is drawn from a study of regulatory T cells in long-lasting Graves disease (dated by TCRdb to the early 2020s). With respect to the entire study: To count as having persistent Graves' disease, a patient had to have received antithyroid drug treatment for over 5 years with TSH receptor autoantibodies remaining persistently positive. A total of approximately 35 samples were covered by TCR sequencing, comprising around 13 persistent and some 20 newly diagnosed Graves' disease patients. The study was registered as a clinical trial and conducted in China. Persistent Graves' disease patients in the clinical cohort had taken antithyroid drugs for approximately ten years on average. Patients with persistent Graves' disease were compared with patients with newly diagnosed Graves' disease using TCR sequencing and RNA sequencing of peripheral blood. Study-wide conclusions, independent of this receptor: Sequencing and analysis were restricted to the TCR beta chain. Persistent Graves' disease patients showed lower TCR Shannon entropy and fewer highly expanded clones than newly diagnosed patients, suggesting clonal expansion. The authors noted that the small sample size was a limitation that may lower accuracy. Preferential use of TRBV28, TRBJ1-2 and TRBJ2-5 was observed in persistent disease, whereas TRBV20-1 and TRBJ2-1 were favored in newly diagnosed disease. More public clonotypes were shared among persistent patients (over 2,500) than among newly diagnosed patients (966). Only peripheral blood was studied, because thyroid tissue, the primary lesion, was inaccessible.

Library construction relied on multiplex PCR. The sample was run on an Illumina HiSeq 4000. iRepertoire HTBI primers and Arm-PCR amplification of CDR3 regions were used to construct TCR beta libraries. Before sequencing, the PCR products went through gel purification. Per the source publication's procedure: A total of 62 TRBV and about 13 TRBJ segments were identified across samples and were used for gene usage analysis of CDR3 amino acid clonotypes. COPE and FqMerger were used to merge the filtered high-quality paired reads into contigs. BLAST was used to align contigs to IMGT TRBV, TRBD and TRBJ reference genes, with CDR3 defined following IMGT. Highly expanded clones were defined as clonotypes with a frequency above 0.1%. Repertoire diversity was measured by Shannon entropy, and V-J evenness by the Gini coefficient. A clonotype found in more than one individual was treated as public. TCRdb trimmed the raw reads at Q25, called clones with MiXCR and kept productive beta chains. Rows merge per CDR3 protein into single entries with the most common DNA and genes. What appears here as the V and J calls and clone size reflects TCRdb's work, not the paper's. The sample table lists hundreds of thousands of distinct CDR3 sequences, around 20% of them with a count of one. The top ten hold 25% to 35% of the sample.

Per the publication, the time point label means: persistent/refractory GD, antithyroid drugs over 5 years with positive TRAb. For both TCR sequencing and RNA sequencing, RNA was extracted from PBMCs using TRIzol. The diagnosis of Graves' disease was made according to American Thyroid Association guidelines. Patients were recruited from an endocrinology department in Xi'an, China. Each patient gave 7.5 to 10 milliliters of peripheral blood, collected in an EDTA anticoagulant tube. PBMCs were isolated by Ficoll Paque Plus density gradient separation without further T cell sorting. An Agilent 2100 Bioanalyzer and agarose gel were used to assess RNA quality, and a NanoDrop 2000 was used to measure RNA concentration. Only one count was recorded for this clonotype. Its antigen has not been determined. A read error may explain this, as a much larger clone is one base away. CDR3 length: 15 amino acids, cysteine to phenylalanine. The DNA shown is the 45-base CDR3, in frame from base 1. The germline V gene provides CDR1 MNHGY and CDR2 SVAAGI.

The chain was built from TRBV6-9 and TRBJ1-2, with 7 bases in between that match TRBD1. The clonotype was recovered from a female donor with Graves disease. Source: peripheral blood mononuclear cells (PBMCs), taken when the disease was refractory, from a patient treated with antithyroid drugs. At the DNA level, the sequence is TGTGCCATCAGTGTCGCCCACGACAGGGACCATGGCTACACCTTC. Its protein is CAISVAHDRDHGYTF.